Following are 26 T cell receptor beta chains from one sample sequenced in a study of human T cells and chemical hapten exposure. MiXCR, applied by TCRdb to the RACE reads, yields one record per CDR3 protein. The sample includes about 30,000 distinct CDR3 sequences, approximately 5.5% of them seen just once. Described time point: healthy volunteer bleed at 6 weeks. Unfractionated whole blood yielded total RNA. What was sequenced was whole blood. These receptors all come from a human donor in good health. Some clones in this sample may be carry-over from other donors' samples.

This clonotype was recorded many times. V usage is TRBV5-4 and J usage is TRBJ2-2, with D perhaps matching TRBD2 (6 bases). Germline CDR1 SGHNT, CDR2 YYREEE (reference sequence). V was cut by 0 bases and J by 5 bases, with 14 bases left in between. The CDR3 length is 16 residues. Written as DNA, the CDR3 is TGTGCCAGCAGCTTGGAGGGAGGCATGGGAACCGGGGAGCTGTTTTTT. It specifies CASSLEGGMGTGELFF.

The chain uses TRBV6-2 or TRBV6-3 and TRBJ1-1; 9 bases line up with TRBD1. This CDR3 has 16 amino acids. Trimming took 5 bases from V and 5 from J; bases not matched to a gene: 12. CDR1 MNHEY and CDR2 SVGEGT come from the germline V gene. This CDR3 reads CASSDPGQGLVTEAFF. As DNA, the CDR3 is TGTGCCAGCAGTGACCCGGGACAGGGTTTGGTGACTGAAGCTTTCTTT.

This clonotype was detected ten times or more. The chain combines TRBV12-3 or TRBV12-4 with TRBJ1-1; D is ambiguous. The CDR3 sequence is 12 residues long. The V gene lost 5 bases and the J gene lost 11 bases, with 15 bases spanning the gap. In DNA form, the CDR3 reads TGTGCCAGCAGTGTCGGACGTCCGGGGGCTTTCTTT. It translates to CASSVGRPGAFF.

Many counts were recorded for this clonotype. The J gene is TRBJ2-1, the V gene TRBV5-6; TRBD2 matches at 10 bases. Per the germline V gene, CDR1 is SGHDT and CDR2 is YYEEEE. This CDR3 has 15 residues. The J segment lost 8 bases and the V segment lost 4 bases, leaving 9 bases of the junction unmatched. Here the CDR3 reads CASSALAGASDEQFF. CDR3 nucleotide sequence: TGTGCCAGCAGCGCCCTAGCGGGGGCTTCGGATGAGCAGTTCTTC.

This clonotype was observed at least ten times. V and J are TRBV28 and TRBJ2-1; D not certain. The CDR3 length is 19 residues. From germline, CDR1 is MDHEN and CDR2 SYDVKM. The germline V and J ends were trimmed by 1 base and 5 bases, with 24 bases remaining between them. The CDR3 coding sequence is TGTGCCAGCAGTTTATATAGCTTGGCAGGCCTGTCTCGGCACAATGAGCAGTTCTTC. Translated: CASSLYSLAGLSRHNEQFF.

There are a few counts of this clonotype. The chain is built from TRBV28 and TRBJ2-3; 9 nucleotides align to TRBD1. This CDR3 is built from 17 residues. The trim removed 2 bases at V and 6 bases at J, leaving 12 bases unmatched. Germline V gives CDR1 MDHEN, CDR2 SYDVKM. The CDR3 DNA reads TGTGCCAGCAGTTTAGGCCCTGGGACAGGGAGTTCGGATACGCAGTATTTT. Translating gives CASSLGPGTGSSDTQYF.

This clonotype was seen repeatedly, ten times or more. The chain recombines TRBV28 with TRBJ2-7, with 8 nucleotides matching TRBD1. Trimming removed 6 bases from V and 4 bases from J; junction bases left unmatched: 5. This CDR3 region has 13 residues. Germline loops: CDR1 MDHEN, CDR2 SYDVKM. Written as DNA, the CDR3 is TGTGCCAGCAGCACAGGGGGTAAGTACGAGCAGTACTTC. It encodes CASSTGGKYEQYF.

This clonotype was recorded many times. The chain combines TRBV11-1 with TRBJ2-1; 7 positions match TRBD2. With 4 bases clipped from V and 8 bases from J, the junction kept 8 bases outside the gene matches. This CDR3 is built from 14 residues. Germline CDR1 and CDR2: SGHAT and FQDESV (reference sequence). The CDR3 nucleotides are TGTGCCAGCAGCTGGGGGGGGTCCAACGATGAGCAGTTCTTC. Its translation is CASSWGGSNDEQFF.

This clonotype is termed medium-sized (0.01 to 0.1%). This sequence joins TRBV2 and TRBJ1-1; the match to TRBD1 covers 8 bases. The CDR3 length is 14 residues. Germline V gene data show CDR1 as SNHLY and CDR2 as FYNNEI. Trimming removed 4 bases from V and 5 bases from J; junction bases left unmatched: 6. The CDR3 DNA reads TGTGCCAGCAGTGCCAGACAGGGGAGTACTGAAGCTTTCTTT. Translation gives CASSARQGSTEAFF. The full variable domain, its missing parts supplied by reference TRBV2 and TRBJ1-1, is EPEVTQTPSHQVTQMGQEVILRCVPISNHLYFYWYRQILGQKVEFLVSFYNNEISEKSEIFDDQFSVERPDGSNFTLKIRSTKLEDSAMYFCASSARQGSTEAFFGQGTRLTVV.

This clonotype turned up a few times. The genes are TRBV7-8 and TRBJ1-6; 10 bases are shared with TRBD1. V gave up 2 bases and J gave up 8 bases; unmatched junction bases: 3. Looked up from germline, CDR1 is SGHVS and CDR2 is FQNEAQ. This CDR3 has 15 residues. In DNA form, the CDR3 reads TGTGCCAGCAGCTTATCGGGGACAGGGGATTCACCCCTCCACTTT. Its protein product is CASSLSGTGDSPLHF.

This clonotype was seen repeatedly, ten times or more. This chain links TRBV4-2 with TRBJ2-3, with D possibly TRBD2 on 6 matching bases. Per germline, CDR1 LGHNA and CDR2 YNFKEQ. The CDR3 sequence is 15 residues long. V lost 5 bases and J 2 bases, leaving 14 bases between the germline ends. CDR3 DNA sequence: TGTGCCAGCAGCTCGTTAGCGGAGGTCACAGATACGCAGTATTTT. This gives the protein CASSSLAEVTDTQYF.

This clonotype came up many times. This rearrangement joins TRBV12-3 or TRBV12-4 to TRBJ2-2; tentative D call: TRBD1 (6 bases). V lost 2 bases, J lost 3 bases, and 7 bases lay in between. The CDR3 extends over 14 amino acids. CDR3: CASSLRGYTGELFF. DNA for the CDR3: TGTGCCAGCAGTTTAAGGGGGTACACCGGGGAGCTGTTTTTT.

The CDR3 nucleotides read TGTGCCAGCAGTTCCGGACAAAATAATTCACCCCTCCACTTT. This encodes CASSSGQNNSPLHF. The V gene is TRBV12-3 or TRBV12-4, the J gene TRBJ1-6; tentatively, D is TRBD1 (5 bases). Trimming left V 4 bases short and J 5 bases short, with 9 bases between. This CDR3 contains 14 residues.

This clonotype was seen many times. The chain carries TRBV5-1 and TRBJ2-5; 9 positions agree with TRBD1. V lost 4 bases to trimming and J lost 2 bases; unmatched junction nucleotides: 12. The germline CDR1 and CDR2 sequences are SGHRS and YFSETQ. The CDR3 runs 17 residues. CDR3 in DNA: TGCGCCAGCAGCCCGGGACAGGGTCGGGGGATACAAGAGACCCAGTACTTC. Its translation: CASSPGQGRGIQETQYF.

This clonotype has only a few counts. This chain links TRBV20-1 with TRBJ2-1; D tentatively fits TRBD1 or TRBD2 (5 bases each). Trimming stripped 0 bases from V and 0 bases from J, with 15 bases between. The CDR3 loop spans 17 amino acids. Looked up from germline, CDR1 is DFQATT and CDR2 is SNEGSKA (reference sequence). CDR3 in amino acids: CSAREPGLQSSYNEQFF. The DNA of the CDR3 is TGCAGTGCTAGAGAGCCGGGGCTTCAAAGCTCCTACAATGAGCAGTTCTTC.

This clonotype was recorded many times. The chain recombines TRBV18 with TRBJ1-1; perhaps TRBD1 as D (6 bases). V lost 6 bases to trimming and J lost 8 bases, with 16 bases between them. Germline assignment: CDR1 KGHSH and CDR2 LQKENI. CDR3 size: 13 residues. The CDR3 DNA reads TGTGCCAGCTCGTCCACGACGACAGGAGAAGCTTTCTTT. Protein: CASSSTTTGEAFF.

This clonotype was counted at least ten times. The gene calls are TRBV6-2 or TRBV6-3 and TRBJ1-5, with D uncertain. The CDR3 is made up of 16 amino acids. Germline V gene lookup returns CDR1 MNHEY and CDR2 SVGEGT. Trimming stripped 4 bases from V and 1 base from J, with 14 bases between. CDR3 DNA sequence: TGTGCCAGCAGTTTTGGATTCGGGGTGAGCAATCAGCCCCAGCATTTT. Translating gives CASSFGFGVSNQPQHF.

As regards this clonotype: This may stem from a read error, because a much larger clone lies one nucleotide away. The genes are TRBV7-2 and TRBJ2-6; 7 bases fit TRBD1. Per the germline V gene, CDR1 is SGHTA and CDR2 is FQGNSA. This CDR3 spans 15 amino acids. The CDR3 reads CASSLEGAGVNVLTF. The DNA of the CDR3 is TGTGCCAGCAGCTTAGAGGGGGCAGGGGTCAACGTCCTGACTTTC.

The rearrangement joins TRBV6-1 to TRBJ2-7; D is perhaps TRBD1 (5 bases). Germline V lookup: CDR1 MNHNS, CDR2 SASEGT. The CDR3 is made up of 17 amino acids. Deletions cut 8 bases from V and 6 bases from J, with 29 bases between. CDR3 in amino acids: CASYHSRVKGNDFEQYF. In nucleotides, the CDR3 is TGTGCCAGCTATCATAGCAGGGTCAAGGGAAACGATTTCGAGCAGTACTTC.

This clonotype was detected many times. This chain uses TRBV6-6 with TRBJ1-5; D gene unclear. V gave up 2 bases and J gave up 6 bases, with 8 bases separating them. Germline lookup yields CDR1 MNHNY and CDR2 SVGAGI (reference sequence). The CDR3 runs 13 residues. The CDR3 sequence is CASSYGDGQPQHF. The CDR3 DNA follows: TGTGCCAGCAGTTACGGTGACGGTCAGCCCCAGCATTTT.

This clonotype was recorded many times. This chain links TRBV20-1 with TRBJ2-3, with TRBD2 matching 7 bases. Trimming cost V 0 bases and J 1 base; bases outside gene matches: 4. The CDR3 is made up of 15 amino acids. The V gene's germline CDR1 is DFQATT and CDR2 SNEGSKA (reference sequence). Here the CDR3 DNA reads TGCAGTGCTAGAGATCTCAGCGGGGGCACAGATACGCAGTATTTT. This gives the protein CSARDLSGGTDTQYF.

V and J are TRBV20-1 and TRBJ2-3, with a tentative D call TRBD2 (5 bases). The length of the CDR3 is 14 residues. V gave up 2 bases and J gave up 0 bases, with 9 bases separating them. The germline V gene has CDR1 DFQATT and CDR2 SNEGSKA (reference sequence). The chain's CDR3 is CSARRGASTDTQYF. CDR3 bases: TGCAGTGCTAGACGGGGAGCTAGCACAGATACGCAGTATTTT.

This clonotype was seen repeatedly, ten times or more. The chain links TRBV28 to TRBJ2-6, with D tentatively TRBD1 (6 bases). The V end lost 5 bases, the J end lost 0 bases, and 11 bases lay between the germline ends. This CDR3 spans 16 amino acids. Per the germline V gene, CDR1 is MDHEN and CDR2 is SYDVKM. The CDR3 loop is CASSPGHLSGANVLTF. The CDR3, as DNA: TGTGCCAGCAGTCCGGGACACCTCTCTGGGGCCAACGTCCTGACTTTC.

Regarding this clonotype: A read error may explain this, as a much larger clone is one base away. This chain links TRBV6-5 with TRBJ1-4; D gene uncertain. Germline CDR1 and CDR2: MNHEY and SVGAGI. The CDR3 loop spans 15 amino acids. The CDR3 protein is CANSYSTGVGEKLFF. CDR3 sequence (DNA): TGTGCCAACAGTTACTCGACCGGGGTAGGAGAAAAACTGTTTTTT.

The sample holds many counts of this clonotype. The rearrangement uses TRBV11-2 and TRBJ2-1, with no clear D. Germline values: CDR1 SGHAT, CDR2 FQNNGV. This CDR3 region has 13 residues. V was clipped by 3 bases and J by 2 bases, with 5 bases between them. The DNA of the CDR3 is TGTGCCAGCAGCTTGGGAACCTACAATGAGCAGTTCTTC. It is translated as CASSLGTYNEQFF.

This clonotype was seen ten or more times. The genes are TRBV7-2 and TRBJ2-5; 9 nucleotides line up with TRBD2. The length of the CDR3 is 15 residues. J lost 5 bases, V lost 3 bases, and 7 bases had no gene match. Germline V gene lookup returns CDR1 SGHTA and CDR2 FQGNSA. CDR3: CASSFPLAGVETQYF. As DNA, the CDR3 is TGTGCCAGCAGCTTCCCTTTAGCGGGAGTGGAGACCCAGTACTTC.